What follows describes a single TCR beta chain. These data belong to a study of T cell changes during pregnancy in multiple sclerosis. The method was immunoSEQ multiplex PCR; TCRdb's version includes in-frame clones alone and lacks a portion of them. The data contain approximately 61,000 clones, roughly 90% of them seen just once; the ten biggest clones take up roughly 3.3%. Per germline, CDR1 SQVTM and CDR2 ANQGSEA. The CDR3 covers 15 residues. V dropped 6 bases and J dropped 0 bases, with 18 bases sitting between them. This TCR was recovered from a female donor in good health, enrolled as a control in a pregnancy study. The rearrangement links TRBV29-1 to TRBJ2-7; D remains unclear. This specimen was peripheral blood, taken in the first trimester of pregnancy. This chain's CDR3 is CSVEISPGGSYEQYF. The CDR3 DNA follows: TGCAGCGTCGAGATAAGTCCCGGCGGCTCCTACGAGCAGTACTTC.